This entry describes one T cell receptor (beta chain). This entry belongs to a study of shared T cell receptors in the human thymus. The CDR3 contains 19 residues. The V segment lost 2 bases and the J segment 0 bases; nucleotides outside the gene matches: 16. Germline CDR1 MDHEN, CDR2 SYDVKM. Sequencing used immunoSEQ multiplex PCR; TCRdb keeps in-frame clones, though not all of them. The repertoire holds under 700,000 clones, with around 82% as singletons. These data were likewise used in another study, on human thymus T cells. That publication notes: Those donating were healthy Finnish infants in corrective surgery for congenital heart defects. The thymus tissue came from resections taken during corrective heart surgery. Biased V and J segment usage appeared in thymus and peripheral blood. Related studies noted strongly shared thymic repertoires across unrelated people.

The TCR comes from a boy in the first two years of life with a congenital heart defect. V usage is TRBV28 and J usage is TRBJ2-7; 7 bases map to TRBD1. Sequencing input: thymocytes. The CDR3 DNA sequence: TGTGCCAGCAGTTTAAAAGGACAGGTTCCATTTGTTAGCTCCTACGAGCAGTACTTC. This codes for CASSLKGQVPFVSSYEQYF.